This T cell receptor (beta chain) was profiled in a study of CD8 T cells in ankylosing spondylitis. Regarding the study as a whole: Researchers reportedly found disease-linked clones significantly enriched in matched ankylosing spondylitis synovial fluid. Ankylosing spondylitis blood appeared to be characterized by a TCR beta motif of eight highly homologous variants.

This clonotype was observed a few times. Its antigen is not known. Generation of TCR beta libraries employed quantitative 5'-RACE incorporating molecular barcodes. In TCRdb, the 5' RACE reads were re-called with MiXCR into one record per CDR3 protein. The sample has 230,000 or so distinct CDR3 sequences, over 15% seen once; the top ten hold roughly a third. Germline V gene sequence: CDR1 LGHNA, CDR2 YSLEER. The length of the CDR3 is 16 residues. V was shortened by 0 bases and J by 2 bases, with 11 bases between the two germline ends. The sequencing sample was made of blood, either unsorted or a sorted T cell fraction (not recorded which). This chain links TRBV4-3 with TRBJ1-3; D is possibly TRBD1 (5 bases). This sequence originates from a male donor with ankylosing spondylitis or in good health (not recorded which). In nucleotides, the CDR3 is TGCGCCAGCAGCCAAGATGGGACTAATCCTGGAAACACCATATATTTT. Its translation: CASSQDGTNPGNTIYF.